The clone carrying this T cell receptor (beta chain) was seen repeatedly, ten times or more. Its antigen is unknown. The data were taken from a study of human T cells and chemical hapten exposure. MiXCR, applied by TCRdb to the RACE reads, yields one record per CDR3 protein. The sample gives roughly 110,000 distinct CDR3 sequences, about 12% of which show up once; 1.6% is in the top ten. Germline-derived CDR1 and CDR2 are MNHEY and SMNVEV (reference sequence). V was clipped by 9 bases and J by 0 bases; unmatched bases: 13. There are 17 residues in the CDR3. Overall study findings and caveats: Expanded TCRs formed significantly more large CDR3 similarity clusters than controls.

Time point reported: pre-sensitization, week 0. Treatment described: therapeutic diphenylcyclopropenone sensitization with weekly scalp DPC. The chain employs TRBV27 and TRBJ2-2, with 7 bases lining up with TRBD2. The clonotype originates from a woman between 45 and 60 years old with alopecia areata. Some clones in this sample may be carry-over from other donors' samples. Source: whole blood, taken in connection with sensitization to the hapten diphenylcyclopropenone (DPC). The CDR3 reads CASSGRRAGANTGELFF. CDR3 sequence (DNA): TGTGCCAGTTCTGGTCGTAGGGCGGGAGCGAACACCGGGGAGCTGTTTTTT.